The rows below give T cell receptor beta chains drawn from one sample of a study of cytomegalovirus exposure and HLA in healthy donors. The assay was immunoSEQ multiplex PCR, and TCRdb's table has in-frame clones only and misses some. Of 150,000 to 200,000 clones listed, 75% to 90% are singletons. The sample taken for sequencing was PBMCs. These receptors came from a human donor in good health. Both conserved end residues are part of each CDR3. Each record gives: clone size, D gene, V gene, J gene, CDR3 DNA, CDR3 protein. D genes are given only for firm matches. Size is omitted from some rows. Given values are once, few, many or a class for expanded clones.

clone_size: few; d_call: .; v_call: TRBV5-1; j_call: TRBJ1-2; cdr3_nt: TGCGCCAGCAGCTTGGCCCTAGGAGACCTGGGCTACACCTTC; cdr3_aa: CASSLALGDLGYTF
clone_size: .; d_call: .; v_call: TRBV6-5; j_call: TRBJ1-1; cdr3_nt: TGTGCCAGCAGTGGGAGTTTGAACACTGAAGCTTTCTTT; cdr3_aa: CASSGSLNTEAFF
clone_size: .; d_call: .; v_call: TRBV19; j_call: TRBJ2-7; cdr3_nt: TGTGCCAGTAGTGGCCAGGGGAGCTCCTACGAGCAGTACTTC; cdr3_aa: CASSGQGSSYEQYF
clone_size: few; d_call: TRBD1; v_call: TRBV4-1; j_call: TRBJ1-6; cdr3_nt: TGCGCCAGCAGCCAGTTGGCGGGACAGGGACGAACACCCCTCCACTTT; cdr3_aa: CASSQLAGQGRTPLHF
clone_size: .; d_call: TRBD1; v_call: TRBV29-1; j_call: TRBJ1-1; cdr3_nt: TGCAGCGCTCGGACAGGGGGCAATACTGAAGCTTTCTTT; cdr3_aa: CSARTGGNTEAFF
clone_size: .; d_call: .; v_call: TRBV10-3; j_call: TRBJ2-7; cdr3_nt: TGTGCCATCAGTGAGTCCGTAACCTACGAGCAGTACTTC; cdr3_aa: CAISESVTYEQYF
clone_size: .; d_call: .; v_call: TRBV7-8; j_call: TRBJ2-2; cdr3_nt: TGTGCCAGCAGCTACGGGCCAGGGGTGAACGGGGAGCTGTTTTTT; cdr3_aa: CASSYGPGVNGELFF
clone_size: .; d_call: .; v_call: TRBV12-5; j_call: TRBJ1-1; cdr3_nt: TGTGCTAGTGGTGGAGGGAACGATGGAACTGAAGCTTTCTTT; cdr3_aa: CASGGGNDGTEAFF
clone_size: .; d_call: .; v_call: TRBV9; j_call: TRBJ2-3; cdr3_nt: TGTGCCAGCAGGGGGACTAGCACAGATACGCAGTATTTT; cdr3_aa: CASRGTSTDTQYF
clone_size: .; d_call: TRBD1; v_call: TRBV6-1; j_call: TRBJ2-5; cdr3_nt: TGTGCCAGCAGTGTCGGACAGGGGTCATGGGCCCAGTACTTC; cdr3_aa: CASSVGQGSWAQYF
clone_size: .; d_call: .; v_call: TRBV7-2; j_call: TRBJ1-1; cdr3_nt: TGTGCCAGCAGCTTAGAAGCGGGCGGGCGCTTCATAACTGAAGCTTTCTTT; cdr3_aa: CASSLEAGGRFITEAFF
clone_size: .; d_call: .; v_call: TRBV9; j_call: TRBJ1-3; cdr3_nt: TGTGCCAGCAGCGTAGCAGGAGGGATAGGGGGAAACACCATATATTTT; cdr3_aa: CASSVAGGIGGNTIYF
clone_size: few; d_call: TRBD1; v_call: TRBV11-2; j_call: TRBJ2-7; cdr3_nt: TGTGCCAGCAGCAAGCGGGACAGGGGAATATACGAGCAGTACTTC; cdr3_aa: CASSKRDRGIYEQYF
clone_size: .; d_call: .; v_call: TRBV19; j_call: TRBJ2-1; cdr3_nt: TGTGCCAGTACCATCGGGGGACGGATCATCAATGAGCAGTTCTTC; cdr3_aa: CASTIGGRIINEQFF
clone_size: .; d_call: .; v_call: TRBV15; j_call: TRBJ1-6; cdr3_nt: TGTGCCACCAGCAGTAGCACGTCACCCCTCCACTTT; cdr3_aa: CATSSSTSPLHF
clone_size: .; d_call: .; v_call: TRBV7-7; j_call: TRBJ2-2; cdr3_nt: TGTGCCAGCAGCTTGGCGGGCACCGGGGAGCTGTTTTTT; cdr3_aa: CASSLAGTGELFF
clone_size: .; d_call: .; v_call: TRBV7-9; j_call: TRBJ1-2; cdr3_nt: TGTGCCTCCGGGGGGTTAGGGGACTATGGCTACACCTTC; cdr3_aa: CASGGLGDYGYTF
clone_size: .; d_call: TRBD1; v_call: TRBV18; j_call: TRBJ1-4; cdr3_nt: TGTGCCAGCTCACCAGGGACAGGTAGTACGCTGTTTTTT; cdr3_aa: CASSPGTGSTLFF
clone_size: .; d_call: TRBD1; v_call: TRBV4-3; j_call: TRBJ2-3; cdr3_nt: TGCGCCAGCAGCCAAGGACGACAGGGGACGCAGTATTTT; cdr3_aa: CASSQGRQGTQYF
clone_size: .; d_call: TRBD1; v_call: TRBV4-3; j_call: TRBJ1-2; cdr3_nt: TGCGCCAGCAGCCCAGCGGACAGGCCAAACTATGGCTACACCTTC; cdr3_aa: CASSPADRPNYGYTF